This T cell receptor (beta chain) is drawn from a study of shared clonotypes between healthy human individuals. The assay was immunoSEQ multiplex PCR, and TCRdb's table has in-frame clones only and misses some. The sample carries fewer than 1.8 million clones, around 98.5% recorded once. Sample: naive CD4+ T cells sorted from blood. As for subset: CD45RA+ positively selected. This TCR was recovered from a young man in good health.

As DNA, the CDR3 is TGTGCCAGCAGCTCCCGGACAGGGTGGGGGCCTGCAACTAATGAAAAACTGTTTTTT. Its protein product is CASSSRTGWGPATNEKLFF. J is TRBJ1-4 and V is TRBV11-2; TRBD1 aligns across 8 bases. The CDR3 totals 19 residues. Germline V CDR1 and CDR2: SGHAT, FQNNGV. The trim removed 4 bases at V and 0 bases at J, leaving 13 bases unmatched.